Sequencing of this T cell receptor beta chain was carried out in a study of blood T cell repertoires in COVID-19. This clone was seen a few times. Only in-frame clones appear in the TCRdb table, and some are missing; sequencing was by immunoSEQ multiplex PCR. The sample shows 200,000 to 250,000 clones, 87% of them seen only once. The sequenced sample consisted of PBMCs or T cells enriched from blood (not recorded which). This receptor was taken from a man aged 25-45 years who had recovered from COVID-19.

The CDR3 DNA follows: TGTGCCAGCAGCTACCGGGATCCGGGGGGCTACACCTTC. Translated, it gives CASSYRDPGGYTF. The chain couples TRBV5-4 to TRBJ1-2, with D hard to call. Germline V gives CDR1 SGHNT, CDR2 YYREEE (reference sequence). CDR3 length equals 13 residues. The germline V and J ends were trimmed by 3 bases and 8 bases, with 14 bases remaining between them.